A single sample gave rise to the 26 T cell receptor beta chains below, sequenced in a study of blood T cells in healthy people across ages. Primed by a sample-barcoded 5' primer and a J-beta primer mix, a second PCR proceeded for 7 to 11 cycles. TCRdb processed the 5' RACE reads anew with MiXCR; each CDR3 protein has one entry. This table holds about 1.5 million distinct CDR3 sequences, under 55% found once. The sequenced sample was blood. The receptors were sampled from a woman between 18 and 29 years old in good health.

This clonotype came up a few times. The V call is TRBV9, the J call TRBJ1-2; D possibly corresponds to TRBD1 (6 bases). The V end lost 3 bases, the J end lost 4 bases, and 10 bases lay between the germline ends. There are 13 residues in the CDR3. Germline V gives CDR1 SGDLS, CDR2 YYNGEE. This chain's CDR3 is CASSEGVGYGYTF. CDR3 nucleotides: TGTGCCAGCAGCGAGGGGGTGGGCTATGGCTACACCTTC.

The CDR3 loop is CASSWWANEQYF. DNA for the CDR3: TGTGCCAGTAGTTGGTGGGCCAATGAGCAGTACTTC. The chain carries TRBV19 and TRBJ2-5; D is undetermined. V lost 5 bases and J lost 11, with 15 bases in between. The germline gives CDR1 LNHDA, CDR2 SQIVND (reference sequence). The CDR3 covers 12 residues. Based on the CDR3 plus reference TRBV19 and TRBJ2-5, the full variable domain is DGGITQSPKYLFRKEGQNVTLSCEQNLNHDAMYWYRQDPGQGLRLIYYSQIVNDFQKGDIAEGYSVSREKKESFPLTVTSAQKNPTAFYLCASSWWANEQYFGPGTRLLVL.

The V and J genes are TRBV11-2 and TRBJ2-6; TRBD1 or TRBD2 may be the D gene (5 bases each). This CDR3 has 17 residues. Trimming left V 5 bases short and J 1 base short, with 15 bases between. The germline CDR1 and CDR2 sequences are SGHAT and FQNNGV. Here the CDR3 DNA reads TGTGCCAGCAGCATCCTGGGACGGATTTCTGGGGCCAACGTCCTGACTTTC. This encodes CASSILGRISGANVLTF.

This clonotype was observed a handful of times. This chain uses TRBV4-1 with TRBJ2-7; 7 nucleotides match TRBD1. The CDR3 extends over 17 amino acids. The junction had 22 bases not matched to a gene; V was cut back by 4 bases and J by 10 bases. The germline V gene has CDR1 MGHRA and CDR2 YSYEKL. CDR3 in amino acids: CASSPHLIASRKGAQYF. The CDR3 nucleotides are TGCGCCAGCAGCCCCCACTTGATAGCGTCCCGGAAGGGGGCCCAGTACTTC.

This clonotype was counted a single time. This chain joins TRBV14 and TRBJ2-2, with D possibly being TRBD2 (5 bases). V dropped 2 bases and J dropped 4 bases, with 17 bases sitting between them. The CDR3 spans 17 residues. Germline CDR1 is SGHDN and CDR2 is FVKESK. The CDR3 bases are TGTGCCAGCAGCCAATCCCCCGAGAGGGAAGCCACCGGGGAGCTGTTTTTT. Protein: CASSQSPEREATGELFF.

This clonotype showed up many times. This CDR3 is CASSQEPWGAYNEQFF. CDR3 coding DNA: TGCGCCAGCAGCCAAGAACCTTGGGGCGCCTACAATGAGCAGTTCTTC. V and J are TRBV4-3 and TRBJ2-1, with D tentatively TRBD1 (5 bases). V lost 0 bases to trimming and J lost 2 bases, with 11 bases between them. This CDR3 comprises 16 residues. CDR1 is LGHNA and CDR2 is YSLEER in the germline V gene.

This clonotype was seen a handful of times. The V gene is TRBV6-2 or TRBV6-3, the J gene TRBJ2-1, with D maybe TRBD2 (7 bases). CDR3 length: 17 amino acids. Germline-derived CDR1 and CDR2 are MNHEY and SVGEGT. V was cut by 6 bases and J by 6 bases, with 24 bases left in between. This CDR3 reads CASSPRGAGVYINEQFF. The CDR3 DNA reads TGTGCCAGCAGCCCCCGGGGGGCGGGAGTGTACATCAATGAGCAGTTCTTC.

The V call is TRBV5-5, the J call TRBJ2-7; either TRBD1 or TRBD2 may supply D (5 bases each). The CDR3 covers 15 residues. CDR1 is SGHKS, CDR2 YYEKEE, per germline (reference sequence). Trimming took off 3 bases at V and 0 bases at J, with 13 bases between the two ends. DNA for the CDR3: TGTGCCAGCAGCTCCTGGGGGAGCGCCTCCTACGAGCAGTACTTC. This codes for CASSSWGSASYEQYF.

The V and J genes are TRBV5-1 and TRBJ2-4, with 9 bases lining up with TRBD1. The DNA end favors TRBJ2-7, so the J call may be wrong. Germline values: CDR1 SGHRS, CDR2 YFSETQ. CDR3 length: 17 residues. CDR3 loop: CASSLGPPGTGSHEQYF. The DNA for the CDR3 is TGCGCCAGCAGCTTGGGACCTCCAGGGACAGGGTCCCACGAGCAGTACTTC.

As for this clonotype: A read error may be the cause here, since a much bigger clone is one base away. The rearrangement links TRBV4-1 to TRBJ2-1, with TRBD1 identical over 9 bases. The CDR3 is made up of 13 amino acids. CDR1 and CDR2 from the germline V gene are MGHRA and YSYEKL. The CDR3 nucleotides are TGCACCAGTCGGGACAGGGTAGTCAATGAGCAGTTCTTC. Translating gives CTSRDRVVNEQFF.

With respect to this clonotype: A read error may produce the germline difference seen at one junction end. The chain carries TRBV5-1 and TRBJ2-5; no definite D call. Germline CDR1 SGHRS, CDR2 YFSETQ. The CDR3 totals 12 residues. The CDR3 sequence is CASSLPEETQYF. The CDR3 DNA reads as TGTGCCAGCAGCTTACCCGAAGAGACCCAGTACTTC. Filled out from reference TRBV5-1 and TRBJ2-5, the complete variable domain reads KAGVTQTPRYLIKTRGQQVTLSCSPISGHRSVSWYQQTPGQGLQFLFEYFSETQRNKGNFPGRFSGRQFSNSRSEMNVSTLELGDSALYLCASSLPEETQYFGPGTRLLVL.

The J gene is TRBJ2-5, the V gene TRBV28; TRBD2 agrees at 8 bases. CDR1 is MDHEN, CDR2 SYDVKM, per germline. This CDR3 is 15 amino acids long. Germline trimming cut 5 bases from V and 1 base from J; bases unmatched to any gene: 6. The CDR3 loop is CASSAQLAAQETQYF. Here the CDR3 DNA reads TGTGCCAGCAGTGCTCAACTAGCGGCCCAAGAGACCCAGTACTTC.

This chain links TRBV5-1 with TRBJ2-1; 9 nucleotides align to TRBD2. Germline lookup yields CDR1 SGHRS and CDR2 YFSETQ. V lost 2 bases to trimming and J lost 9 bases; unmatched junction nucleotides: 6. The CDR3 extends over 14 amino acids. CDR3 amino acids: CASSFSSGSTEQFF. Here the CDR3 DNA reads TGCGCCAGCAGCTTCAGTAGCGGGAGTACTGAGCAGTTCTTC.

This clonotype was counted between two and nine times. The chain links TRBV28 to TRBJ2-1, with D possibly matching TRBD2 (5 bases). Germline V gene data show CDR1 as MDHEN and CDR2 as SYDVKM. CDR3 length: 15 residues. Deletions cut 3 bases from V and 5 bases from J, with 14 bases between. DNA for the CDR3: TGTGCCAGCAGTTTTCGTGGGAGTCGGCACAATGAGCAGTTCTTC. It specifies CASSFRGSRHNEQFF.

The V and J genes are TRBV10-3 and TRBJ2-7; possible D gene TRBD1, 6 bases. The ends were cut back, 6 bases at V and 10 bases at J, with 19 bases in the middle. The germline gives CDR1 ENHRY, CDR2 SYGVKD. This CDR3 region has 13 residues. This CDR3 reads CAIRGGISEAQYF. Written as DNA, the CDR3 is TGTGCCATCAGAGGGGGTATCAGCGAGGCCCAGTACTTC.

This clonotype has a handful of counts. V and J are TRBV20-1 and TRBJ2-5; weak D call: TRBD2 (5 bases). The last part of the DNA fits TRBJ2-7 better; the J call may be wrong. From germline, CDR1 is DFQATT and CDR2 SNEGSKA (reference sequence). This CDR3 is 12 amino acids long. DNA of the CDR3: TGCAGTGCTAGCGGGATGGAGGCCGAGCAGTACTTC. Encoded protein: CSASGMEAEQYF.

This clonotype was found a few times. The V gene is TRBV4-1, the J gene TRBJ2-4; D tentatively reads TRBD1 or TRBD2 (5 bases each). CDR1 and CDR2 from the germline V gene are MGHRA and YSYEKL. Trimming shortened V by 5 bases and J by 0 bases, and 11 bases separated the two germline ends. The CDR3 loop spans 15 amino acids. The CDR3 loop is CASSTGPLAKNIQYF. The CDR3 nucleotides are TGCGCCAGCAGCACGGGACCCCTAGCCAAAAACATTCAGTACTTC.

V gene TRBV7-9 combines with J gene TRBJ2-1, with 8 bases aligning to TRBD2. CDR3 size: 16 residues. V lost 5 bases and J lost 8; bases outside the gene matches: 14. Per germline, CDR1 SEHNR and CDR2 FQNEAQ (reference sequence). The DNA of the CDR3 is TGTGCCAGCAGCACAGAGCGGGGGAAAGCGATGGATGAGCAGTTCTTC. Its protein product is CASSTERGKAMDEQFF.

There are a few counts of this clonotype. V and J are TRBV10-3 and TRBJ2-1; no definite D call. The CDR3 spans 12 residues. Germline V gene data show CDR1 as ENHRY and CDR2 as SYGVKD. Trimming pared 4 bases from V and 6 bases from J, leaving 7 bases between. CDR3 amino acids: CAISGGANEQFF. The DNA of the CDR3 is TGTGCCATCAGTGGCGGTGCCAATGAGCAGTTCTTC.

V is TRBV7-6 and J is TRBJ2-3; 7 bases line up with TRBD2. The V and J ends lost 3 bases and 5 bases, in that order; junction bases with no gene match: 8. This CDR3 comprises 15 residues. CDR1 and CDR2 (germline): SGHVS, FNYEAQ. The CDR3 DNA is TGTGCCAGCAGCTTGTGGGGGAGGGCCAAAGATACGCAGTATTTT. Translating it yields CASSLWGRAKDTQYF.

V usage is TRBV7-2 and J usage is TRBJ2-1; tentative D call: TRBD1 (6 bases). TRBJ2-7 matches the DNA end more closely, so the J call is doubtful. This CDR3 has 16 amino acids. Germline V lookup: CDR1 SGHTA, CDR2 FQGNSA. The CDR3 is CASSLTGTSSYNEQYF. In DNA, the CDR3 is TGTGCCAGCAGCCTAACCGGGACATCTTCCTACAATGAGCAGTACTTC.

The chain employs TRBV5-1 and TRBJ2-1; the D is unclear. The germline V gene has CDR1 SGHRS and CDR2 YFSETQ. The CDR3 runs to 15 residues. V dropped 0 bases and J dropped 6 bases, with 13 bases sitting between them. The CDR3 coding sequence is TGCGCCAGCAGCTTGGACAACGCGCGTATCAATGAGCAGTTCTTC. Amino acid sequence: CASSLDNARINEQFF.

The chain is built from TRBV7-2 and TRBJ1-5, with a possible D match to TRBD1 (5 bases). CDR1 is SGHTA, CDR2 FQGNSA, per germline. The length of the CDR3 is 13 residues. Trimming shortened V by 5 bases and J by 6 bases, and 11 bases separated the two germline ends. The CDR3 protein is CASSIQGFQPQHF. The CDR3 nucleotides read TGTGCCAGCAGCATCCAGGGATTTCAGCCCCAGCATTTT.

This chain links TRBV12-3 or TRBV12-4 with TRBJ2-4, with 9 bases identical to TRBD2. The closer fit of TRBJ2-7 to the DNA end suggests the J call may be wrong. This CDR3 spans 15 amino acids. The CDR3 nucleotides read TGTGCCAGCAGTTTAGGGGTAGCGGGGGCCTACGAGCAGTACTTC. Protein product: CASSLGVAGAYEQYF.

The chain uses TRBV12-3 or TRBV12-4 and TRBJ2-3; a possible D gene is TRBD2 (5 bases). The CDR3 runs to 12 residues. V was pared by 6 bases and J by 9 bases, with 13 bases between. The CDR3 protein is CASRNDYSTQYF. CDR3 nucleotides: TGTGCCAGCAGGAACGACTATTCGACGCAGTATTTT.

CDR3 in amino acids: CASSQCGAGTINEKLFF. The CDR3 region has the DNA TGCGCCAGCAGTCAATGCGGGGCCGGGACTATTAATGAAAAACTGTTTTTT. The V gene is TRBV23-1, the J gene TRBJ1-4; a possible D gene is TRBD1 (5 bases). TRBV23-1 is an ORF; its function is uncertain. The CDR3 contains 17 residues. V lost 1 base to trimming and J lost 4 bases, with 16 bases between them.